A single sample gave rise to the 3 T cell receptor beta chains below, sequenced in a study of Ad26.COV2.S vaccination and SARS-CoV-2 variants. Indicated treatment: roughly 20 received Ad26.COV2.S at low or high dose, single or two shots; about five received placebo; per-sample allocation not given. Day 63 following the first vaccine or placebo injection was when the samples were taken. Data came from immunoSEQ multiplex PCR; TCRdb stores just in-frame clones and leaves some out. The table includes approximately 460,000 clones, about 88% detected once. Source: peripheral blood, taken in a trial of Ad26.COV2.S vaccine versus placebo. The receptors shown here come from a person aged 18-60 years who received the Ad26.COV2.S COVID-19 vaccine or a placebo.

V gene TRBV5-4 combines with J gene TRBJ2-5; the D is unclear. Germline loops: CDR1 SGHNT, CDR2 YYREEE (reference sequence). CDR3 length equals 13 residues. Trimming shortened V by 0 bases and J by 0 bases, and 3 bases separated the two germline ends. The CDR3 here is CASSLGDQETQYF. DNA of the CDR3: TGTGCCAGCAGCTTGGGAGACCAAGAGACCCAGTACTTC.

The chain has TRBV25-1 and TRBJ1-5, with 7 bases aligning to TRBD1. The CDR3 is 16 amino acids. The J segment lost 1 base and the V segment lost 1 base, leaving 4 bases of the junction unmatched. Per germline, CDR1 MGHDK and CDR2 SYGVNS. The CDR3 DNA follows: TGTGCCAGCAGTGAATCCCGGGACAGCAGCAATCAGCCCCAGCATTTT. It yields the protein CASSESRDSSNQPQHF.

This chain links TRBV30 with TRBJ2-6, with D tentatively TRBD1 (6 bases). The V gene lost 0 bases and the J gene lost 1 base, with 13 bases spanning the gap. CDR3 size: 17 residues. Germline loops: CDR1 GTSNPN, CDR2 SVGIG (reference sequence). The CDR3 is CAWSVQGSGSGANVLTF. CDR3 sequence (DNA): TGTGCCTGGAGTGTACAGGGCAGCGGATCTGGGGCCAACGTCCTGACTTTC.